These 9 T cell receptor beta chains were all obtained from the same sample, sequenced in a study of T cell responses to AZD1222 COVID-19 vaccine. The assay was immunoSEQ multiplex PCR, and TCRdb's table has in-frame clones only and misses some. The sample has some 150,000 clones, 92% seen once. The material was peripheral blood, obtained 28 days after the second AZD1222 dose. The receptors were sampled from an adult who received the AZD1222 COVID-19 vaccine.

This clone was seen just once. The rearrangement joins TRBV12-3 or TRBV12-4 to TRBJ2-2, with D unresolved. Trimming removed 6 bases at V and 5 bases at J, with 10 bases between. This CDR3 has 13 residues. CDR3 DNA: TGTGCCAGCAGGTCACCCAGGACCGGGGAGCTGTTTTTT. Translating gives CASRSPRTGELFF.

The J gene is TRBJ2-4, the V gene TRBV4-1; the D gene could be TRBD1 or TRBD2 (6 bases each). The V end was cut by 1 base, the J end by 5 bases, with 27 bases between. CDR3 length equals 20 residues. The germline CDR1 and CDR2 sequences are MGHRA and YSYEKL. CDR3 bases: TGCGCCAGCAGCCAAGGCCGAGGGGTAGGCCGGGGGCATATGGAAAACATTCAGTACTTC. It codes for CASSQGRGVGRGHMENIQYF.

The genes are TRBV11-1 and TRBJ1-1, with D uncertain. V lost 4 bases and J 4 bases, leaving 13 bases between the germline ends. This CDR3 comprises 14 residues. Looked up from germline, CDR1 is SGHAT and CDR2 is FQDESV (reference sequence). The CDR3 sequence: CASSSWHRSTEAFF. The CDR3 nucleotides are TGTGCCAGCAGCTCCTGGCACCGAAGCACTGAAGCTTTCTTT.

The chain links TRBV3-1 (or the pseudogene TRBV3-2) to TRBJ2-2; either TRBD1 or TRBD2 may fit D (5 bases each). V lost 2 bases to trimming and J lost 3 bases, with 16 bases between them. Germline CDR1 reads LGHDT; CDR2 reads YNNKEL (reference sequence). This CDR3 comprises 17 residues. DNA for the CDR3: TGTGCCAGCAGCCAACCCGGGGTGGGGCGAGACACCGGGGAGCTGTTTTTT. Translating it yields CASSQPGVGRDTGELFF.

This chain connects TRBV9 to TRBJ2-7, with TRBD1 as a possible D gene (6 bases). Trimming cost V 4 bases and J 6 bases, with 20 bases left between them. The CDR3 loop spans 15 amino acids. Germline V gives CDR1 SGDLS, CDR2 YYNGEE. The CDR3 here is CASSLRGGQMSEQYF. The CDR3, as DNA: TGTGCCAGCAGCCTCCGGGGTGGACAGATGAGCGAGCAGTACTTC.

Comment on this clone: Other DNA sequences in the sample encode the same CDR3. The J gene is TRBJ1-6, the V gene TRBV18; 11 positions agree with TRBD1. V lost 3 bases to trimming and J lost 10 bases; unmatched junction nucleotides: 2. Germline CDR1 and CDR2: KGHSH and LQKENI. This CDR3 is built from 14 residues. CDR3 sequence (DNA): TGTGCCAGCTCACCGGGACAGGGGGAGTCACCCCTCCACTTT. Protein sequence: CASSPGQGESPLHF.

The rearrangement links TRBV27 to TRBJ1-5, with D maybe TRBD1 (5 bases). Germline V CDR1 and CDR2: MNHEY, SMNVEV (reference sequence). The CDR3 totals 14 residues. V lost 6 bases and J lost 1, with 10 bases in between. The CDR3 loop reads CASSPGTSNQPQHF. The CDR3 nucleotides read TGTGCCAGCAGCCCTGGGACGAGCAATCAGCCCCAGCATTTT.

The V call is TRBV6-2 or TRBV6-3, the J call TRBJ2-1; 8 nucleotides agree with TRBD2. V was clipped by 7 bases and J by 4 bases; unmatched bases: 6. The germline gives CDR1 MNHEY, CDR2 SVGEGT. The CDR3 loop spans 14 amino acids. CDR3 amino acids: CASNPGGAYNEQFF. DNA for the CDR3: TGTGCCAGCAACCCCGGGGGGGCATACAATGAGCAGTTCTTC.

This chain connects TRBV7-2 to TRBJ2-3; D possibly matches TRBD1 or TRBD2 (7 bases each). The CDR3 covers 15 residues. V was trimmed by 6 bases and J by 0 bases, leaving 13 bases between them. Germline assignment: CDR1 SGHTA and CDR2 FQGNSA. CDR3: CASRGGGASTDTQYF. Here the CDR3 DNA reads TGTGCCAGCAGGGGAGGGGGCGCGAGCACAGATACGCAGTATTTT.